The text below deals with one TCR beta chain. Its antigen is unknown. The sample holds no much larger clone one base away, and base qualities are not on file. Other DNA sequences in the same sample also yield this CDR3. This entry belongs to a study of shared clonotypes between healthy human individuals (dated by TCRdb to the early 2020s). Concerning the study at large: The cohort included a few men and a couple of women between 18 and 49 years of age. For each donor, three plates each were used for CD4 naive and CD4 memory, two plates were used for CD8 naive, and one plate was used for CD8 memory. Blood TCR repertoires of roughly five healthy adults were deeply sequenced to estimate repertoire size and the extent of clonotype sharing between individuals. Libraries were prepared and TCR repertoires were sequenced by different laboratories using diverse techniques, in order to increase sequencing depth and limit assay-specific biases. Each donor's leukapheresis produced roughly between roughly 0.85 and 9.5 billion PBMCs.

Beyond this particular receptor, the publication reports: Sampling was limited to blood, and TCR repertoires in tissue likely differ from TCR repertoires in blood. Clonotypes shared by all four sorted-subset donors showed higher generation probabilities than non-shared clonotypes. Incomplete sequencing was indicated by rarefaction of sorted-subset datasets, despite the large sequencing depth. When a few donors were compared, the shared fraction of clonotypes was around 5.1% for naive CD4, over 3% for naive CD8, 2.3% for memory CD4, and approximately 0.4% for memory CD8. Based on pairwise subsampling, the degree of clonotype sharing among donors was expected to be affected by sequencing depth. Because the study included a small number of donors, the genetic and exposure-history diversity represented was limited. Estimated clonotype richness was generally larger for naive than for memory subsets.

CD8 naive samples were obtained by positive selection for CCR7 among CD45RO-negative cells, yielding a CD45RA+CCR7+ population from which TemRA cells were excluded. The donors were healthy, HIV-negative adults who had no recently reported acute infections or vaccinations. Every donor was a Caucasian adult residing in Nashville, Tennessee, USA. Blood was obtained by leukapheresis, after which PBMCs were separated by Ficoll-Histopaque density gradient centrifugation and cryopreserved in liquid nitrogen vapor phase. Analytical flow cytometry was used to check the purity and quantity of each magnetically sorted T cell population. From each sorted fraction, genomic DNA was isolated and quantified by UV absorbance on a Nanodrop 2000c. Germline trimming: 4 bases from V, 5 bases from J; junction bases outside gene matches: 3. The CDR3 covers 15 residues, taking in both the cysteine and the phenylalanine. The read is trimmed to its CDR3 DNA, 45 bases read in frame from base 1. CDR1 is given as SEHNR and CDR2 as FQNEAQ, both from the germline V gene (reference sequence).

TCR CDR3 regions were amplified from genomic DNA by multiplex PCR using the deep immunoSEQ assay. Extracted genomic DNA from each cell subset was spread evenly across all wells of several immunoSEQ 96-well plates, with each plate serving as a replicate. For sorted subsets, 200 to 250 ng of genomic DNA, equivalent to around 29,000 T cell genomes, went into each replicate PCR. The purified libraries were quantified using a Qubit 3.0 fluorometer, sized with a Bioanalyzer 2100, and then quantified again using the KAPA Library Quantification kit. A separate single-read 150-cycle Illumina NextSeq 550 flow cell was used to sequence each immunoSEQ 96-well plate. The paper's processing steps were these. Because the immunoSEQ output included only junctional sequences and no quality scores, the filtering could not be the same as the filtering used for full-length reads. Sequences were annotated with PyIR, a Python wrapper for IgBLAST v1.9, using IMGT germline references to assign V/J genes and CDR3. Reads were filtered out if the reads had weak V/J assignments (E-value above 1e-6), no CDR3, stop codons, out-of-frame junctions, or ambiguous translated residues. V3J clonotypes were defined as sequences sharing the same inferred V gene, J gene, and CDR3 amino acid sequence. Percentage overlap between repertoires was computed as shared unique clonotypes divided by the size of the smaller repertoire. Three approaches were used to assess repertoire richness: RTK rarefaction, the Chao1 estimator, and Recon v2.1 estimates of unobserved clonotypes. Generation probabilities for all TCRbeta clonotypes obtained by the gDNA method from several donors were computed using OLGA. The table comes from immuneACCESS by way of TCRdb, which keeps in-frame sequences with V and J called. Part of the clones is missing from these tables; in studies checked, under half for an unresolved V gene and the rest for unknown reasons. V and J calls and clone size come straight from that table; D and trimming were deduced from the DNA. The sample table shows some 2,100,000 clones, and about 93% are seen once. 1.5% to 2% of the sample goes to the ten largest clones.

What was sequenced was naive CD8+ T cells from PBMCs. What the cell subset or site label conveys for this sample: CD45RA+CCR7+. The clonotype comes from a man aged 18-30 years in good health. Some clones in this sample may be carry-over from other donors' samples. This sequence uses TRBV7-9 and TRBJ1-5, with 12 junctional bases fitting TRBD1. The DNA sequence is as follows: TGTGCCAGCAGCTCTGGGACAGGGGGCGATCAGCCCCAGCATTTT. Its translation is CASSSGTGGDQPQHF.